These T cell receptor beta chains were read from a single sample in a study of blood T cell repertoires in COVID-19. Assay: immunoSEQ multiplex PCR; the TCRdb copy retains only in-frame clones and omits some. The data contain about 410,000 clones, about 89% of them singletons. Sequencing was performed on peripheral blood. Every receptor here comes from a woman aged 40-49 years with COVID-19, enrolled during active disease. The CDR3 runs from the conserved cysteine through the conserved F or W. The order of the fields is V gene, CDR3 length, clone size, J gene, D gene, CDR3 DNA, CDR3 protein. The D gene is left open where the match is weak. Clone size, where shown, is once, few, many, or a class for clones that have expanded.

>TRBV10-3|12|-|TRBJ1-2|-
TGTGCCATCAAGAGGGAAAACTATGGCTACACCTTC
CAIKRENYGYTF
>TRBV7-3|14|-|TRBJ2-1|-
TGTGCCAGCAGCTTAACGGGAGGCAGCGATGAGCAGTTCTTC
CASSLTGGSDEQFF
>TRBV5-1|13|-|TRBJ2-5|-
TGCGCCAGCAGCTCGGGCGGGTTACAGACCCAGTACTTC
CASSSGGLQTQYF
>TRBV30|15|-|TRBJ1-5|TRBD1
TGTGCCTGGAGTGTAAGGGCAGGGGGAGGTCAGCCCCAGCATTTT
CAWSVRAGGGQPQHF
>TRBV11-3|14|-|TRBJ1-1|-
TGTGCCAGCAGCTCCCATCCTCAGGGCACTGAAGCTTTCTTT
CASSSHPQGTEAFF
>TRBV3-1/TRBV3-2|16|-|TRBJ2-5|TRBD1
TGTGCCAGCAGCCACCCAGGGGGACAGGTGGGAGAGACCCAGTACTTC
CASSHPGGQVGETQYF
>TRBV9|16|-|TRBJ1-2|-
TGTGCCAGCAATTCCGGCCCCGCCCGGGACACCCTTGGCTACACCTTC
CASNSGPARDTLGYTF
>TRBV2|12|few|TRBJ2-7|-
TGTGCCACCCGAGGTAGCTCCTACGAGCAGTACTTC
CATRGSSYEQYF
>TRBV6-6|15|-|TRBJ2-7|TRBD1
TGTGCCAGCACTACCTCGAAGGGGGCCTACTACGAGCAGTACTTC
CASTTSKGAYYEQYF
>TRBV7-9|14|-|TRBJ2-7|-
TGTGCCAGCAGCCCCCGGGACTCCGTCTACGAGCAGTACTTC
CASSPRDSVYEQYF
>TRBV30|14|-|TRBJ1-5|TRBD1
TGTGCCTGGAGCTCCGGGACAGGCAATCAGCCCCAGCATTTT
CAWSSGTGNQPQHF
>TRBV28|18|-|TRBJ1-2|TRBD1
TGTGCCAGCAGGTCAACCCTCGGACAGGGCCCCACTAACTATGGCTACACCTTC
CASRSTLGQGPTNYGYTF
>TRBV5-5|13|-|TRBJ1-4|TRBD1
TGTGCCAGCAGCGGGGACAGTAATGAAAAACTGTTTTTT
CASSGDSNEKLFF
>TRBV13|18|-|TRBJ1-1|TRBD1
TGTGCCAGCAGCTTAGTCCCCTTTGGGGCAGGGGGAAACACTGAAGCTTTCTTT
CASSLVPFGAGGNTEAFF
>TRBV6-2/TRBV6-3|13|-|TRBJ1-6|TRBD1
TGTGCCAGCAGCGGACAGGTTAATTCACCCCTCCACTTT
CASSGQVNSPLHF
>TRBV4-2|19|-|TRBJ2-4|-
TGTGCCAGCAGCCAAGCGGGCCAGGGTCCTTTTACAGCCAAAAACATTCAGTACTTC
CASSQAGQGPFTAKNIQYF
>TRBV9|15|-|TRBJ2-7|-
TGTGCCAGCAGCGCCTCCCGTCTCGGTCATTACGAGCAGTACTTC
CASSASRLGHYEQYF
>TRBV10-3|17|once|TRBJ1-1|TRBD1
TGTGCCATCAGTGAGTCGACTTGGGACAGGGAGCGTCCTGAAGCTTTCTTT
CAISESTWDRERPEAFF
>TRBV12-3/TRBV12-4|13|once|TRBJ2-3|-
TGTGCCAGCAGTTTATATGGCCCAGATACGCAGTATTTT
CASSLYGPDTQYF
>TRBV6-4|17|-|TRBJ2-6|-
TGTGCCAGCAGTGGCACCTCGACAGCCTCTGGGGCCAACGTCCTGACTTTC
CASSGTSTASGANVLTF
>TRBV12-3/TRBV12-4|11|-|TRBJ1-2|-
TGTGCCACCTATGGGGAGAATGGCTACACCTTC
CATYGENGYTF
>TRBV7-2|14|-|TRBJ2-3|-
TGTGCCAGCAGCTCGGTGCGGAACACAGATACGCAGTATTTT
CASSSVRNTDTQYF
>TRBV10-3|13|-|TRBJ1-1|-
TGTGCCATCAGTGGGCATCCGGGCACTGAAGCTTTCTTT
CAISGHPGTEAFF
>TRBV7-2|16|-|TRBJ2-5|TRBD2
TGTGCCAGCAGCTTGGGCCCAGCGGGGGGACAAGAGACCCAGTACTTC
CASSLGPAGGQETQYF
>TRBV27|16|-|TRBJ2-1|TRBD2
TGTGCCAGCAGTTCCCTCCTAGCGGGAGGGCCGGAGGAGCAGTTCTTC
CASSSLLAGGPEEQFF
>TRBV28|16|-|TRBJ1-3|TRBD1
TGTGCCACCTTGGAGACAGGGGGTTTTGTAGGAAACACCATATATTTT
CATLETGGFVGNTIYF
>TRBV7-2|15|-|TRBJ1-2|-
TGTGCCAGCAGCTCCATGGGGGGAGGGCCTTATGGCTACACCTTC
CASSSMGGGPYGYTF
>TRBV19|16|-|TRBJ2-7|TRBD1
TGTGCCAGTAGCTCGGCGGGACAGGTGTACTCCTACGAGCAGTACTTC
CASSSAGQVYSYEQYF
>TRBV19|14|-|TRBJ1-1|-
TGTGCCAGTAGTAGAAACATTCTGAACACTGAAGCTTTCTTT
CASSRNILNTEAFF
>TRBV12-3/TRBV12-4|12|-|TRBJ1-3|-
TGTGCCAGCAGCCAAGTGAGGAACACCATATATTTT
CASSQVRNTIYF
>TRBV27|17|once|TRBJ1-6|TRBD1
TGTGCCAGCAGCCTGGACAGGAGAAGCTCCTATAATTCACCCCTCCACTTT
CASSLDRRSSYNSPLHF
>TRBV4-2|15|once|TRBJ2-1|-
TGTGCCAGCAGCCCCCACCGGGGGGCCCTCAATGAGCAGTTCTTC
CASSPHRGALNEQFF
>TRBV28|13|-|TRBJ2-6|-
TGTGCCTATAGGGAGTCTGGGGCCAACGTCCTGACTTTC
CAYRESGANVLTF
>TRBV19|16|-|TRBJ1-2|TRBD1
TGTGCCAGTAGTAACCACGGCCGACAGGGAATCCATGGCTACACCTTC
CASSNHGRQGIHGYTF
>TRBV7-2|13|-|TRBJ2-1|-
TGTGCCAGCAGCGGGGAGGCCTACAATGAGCAGTTCTTC
CASSGEAYNEQFF
>TRBV15|16|-|TRBJ1-2|TRBD1
TGTGCCACCAGCAGAGTCAACCCGGGGACAGGGAGAAGCTACACCTTC
CATSRVNPGTGRSYTF
>TRBV27|14|once|TRBJ2-3|-
TGTGCCAGCAGTTTATCCAGGGGAGTTTTTACGCAGTATTTT
CASSLSRGVFTQYF
>TRBV6-5|14|-|TRBJ2-2|TRBD1
TGTGCCAGCAGCCGGGACAGTGGCACCGGGGAGCTGTTTTTT
CASSRDSGTGELFF
>TRBV6-5|14|-|TRBJ1-1|-
TGTGCCAGCAGCGCGAGACATATGAACACTGAAGCTTTCTTT
CASSARHMNTEAFF
>TRBV7-3|14|-|TRBJ2-7|-
TGTGCCAGCAGCCCAGGAGGCCGTCCCTACGAGCAGTACTTC
CASSPGGRPYEQYF
>TRBV12-5|14|-|TRBJ1-2|TRBD1
TGTGCTAGTGGTTTGACAGGGGGCGTTACTGGCTACACCTTC
CASGLTGGVTGYTF
>TRBV18|16|-|TRBJ1-3|-
TGTGCCAGCTCATCATACGTCGGGGTCTCTGGAAACACCATATATTTT
CASSSYVGVSGNTIYF
>TRBV19|14|-|TRBJ2-2|TRBD1
TGTGCCAGTAGTTTTGGGACAGACACCGGGGAGCTGTTTTTT
CASSFGTDTGELFF
>TRBV5-1|16|-|TRBJ1-3|-
TGCGCCAGCAGCTTGGTTCCGGCGGTAAAGGGAAACACCATATATTTT
CASSLVPAVKGNTIYF
>TRBV4-2|17|few|TRBJ2-2|-
TGTGCCAGCAGCCAACCAGGCGCGGGTTTCAACACCGGGGAGCTGTTTTTT
CASSQPGAGFNTGELFF
>TRBV27|14|-|TRBJ2-2|-
TGTGCCACCCGACAGAACGGAAACACCGGGGAGCTGTTTTTT
CATRQNGNTGELFF
>TRBV18|17|-|TRBJ2-1|TRBD2
TGTGCCAGCTCAATCGGGACTAGCGGGAGACCCTACAATGAGCAGTTCTTC
CASSIGTSGRPYNEQFF
>TRBV3-1/TRBV3-2|13|-|TRBJ1-5|TRBD1
TGTGCCAGCAGCTGGGACAGAAATCAGCCCCAGCATTTT
CASSWDRNQPQHF
>TRBV7-9|15|-|TRBJ2-1|-
TGTGCCAGCAGCCCCCGTAGGGGATCCTACAATGAGCAGTTCTTC
CASSPRRGSYNEQFF
>TRBV5-1|15|-|TRBJ2-5|TRBD1
TGCGCCAGCAGCTTGGATACCGGGACAGGGGAGACCCAGTACTTC
CASSLDTGTGETQYF
>TRBV29-1|18|once|TRBJ2-1|-
TGCAGCGTTGAAGGGAACCTGGGACTCGCGAGCTCCTACAATGAGCAGTTCTTC
CSVEGNLGLASSYNEQFF